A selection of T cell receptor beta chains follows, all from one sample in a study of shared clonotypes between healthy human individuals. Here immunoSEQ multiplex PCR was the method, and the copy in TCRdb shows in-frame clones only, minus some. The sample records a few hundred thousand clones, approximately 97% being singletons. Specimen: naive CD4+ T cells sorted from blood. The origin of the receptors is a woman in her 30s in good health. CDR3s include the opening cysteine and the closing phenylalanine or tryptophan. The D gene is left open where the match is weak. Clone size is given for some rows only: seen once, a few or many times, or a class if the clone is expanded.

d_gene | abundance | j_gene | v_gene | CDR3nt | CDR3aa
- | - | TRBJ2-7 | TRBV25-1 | TGTGCCAGCAGTGAAAGTCAGCCCCTCTACGAGCAGTACTTC | CASSESQPLYEQYF
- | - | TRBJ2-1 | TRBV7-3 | TGTGCCAGCAGCCCTACAGGATTGGGGTACAATGAGCAGTTCTTC | CASSPTGLGYNEQFF
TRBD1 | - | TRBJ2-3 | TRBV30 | TGTGCCTGGGGGACAGGGTCGACAGATACGCAGTATTTT | CAWGTGSTDTQYF
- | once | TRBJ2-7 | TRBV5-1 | TGCGCCAGCAGCGAGTCGGGACGCTACGAGCAGTACTTC | CASSESGRYEQYF
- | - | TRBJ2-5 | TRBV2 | TGTGCCAGCAGTGAGCGGGAGACCCAGTACTTC | CASSERETQYF
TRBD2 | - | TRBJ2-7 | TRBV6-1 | TGTGCCAGCAGTGACCTACTGGGCGGGAGCTCCTACGAGCAGTACTTC | CASSDLLGGSSYEQYF
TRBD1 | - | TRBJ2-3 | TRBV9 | TGTGCCAGCAGCGTAAGGACAGGGCAAAAGGATACGCAGTATTTT | CASSVRTGQKDTQYF
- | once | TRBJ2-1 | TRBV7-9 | TGTGCCAGCAGCCCCACGACGTCGAGCTCCTACAATGAGCAGTTCTTC | CASSPTTSSSYNEQFF
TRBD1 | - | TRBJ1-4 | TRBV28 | TGTGCCAGCAGTGCCCGGGACAGGGAATGGAGAAAACTGTTTTTT | CASSARDREWRKLFF
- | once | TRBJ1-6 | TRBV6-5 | TGTGCCAGCAGTTACGGAGGGGCGGATAATTCACCCCTCCACTTT | CASSYGGADNSPLHF
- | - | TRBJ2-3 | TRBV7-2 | TGTGCCAGCAGCTTATCTAGTCATACGCAGTATTTT | CASSLSSHTQYF
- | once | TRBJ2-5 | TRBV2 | TGTGCCAGCAAAGTTGACATTGGGGAGACCCAGTACTTC | CASKVDIGETQYF
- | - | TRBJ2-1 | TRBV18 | TGTGCCAGCTCACCGGGGGTCCCTATCTACAATGAGCAGTTCTTC | CASSPGVPIYNEQFF
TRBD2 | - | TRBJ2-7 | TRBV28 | TGTGCCAGCACCCGCGGCCGGGGGGGAAGTTACGAGCAGTACTTC | CASTRGRGGSYEQYF
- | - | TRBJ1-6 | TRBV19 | TGTGCCAGTAGTAACGCCAGAAATTCACCCCTCCACTTT | CASSNARNSPLHF
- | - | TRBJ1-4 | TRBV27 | TGTGCCAGCAGCCGCCGAGGGGGTAAGGGGGATAAACTGTTTTTT | CASSRRGGKGDKLFF
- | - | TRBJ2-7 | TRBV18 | TGTGCCAGCTCACCACGTAGTGGCGGTACCTACGAGCAGTACTTC | CASSPRSGGTYEQYF
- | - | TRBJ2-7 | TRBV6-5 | TGTGCCAGCAGTTCCCCGGGACCCCCCTACGAGCAGTACTTC | CASSSPGPPYEQYF
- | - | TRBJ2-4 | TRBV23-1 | TGCGCCAGCAGTCAATTCAGGGTAACCAAAAACATTCAGTACTTC | CASSQFRVTKNIQYF
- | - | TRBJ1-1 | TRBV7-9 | TGTGCCAGCAGCTTATCGAACACTGAAGCTTTCTTT | CASSLSNTEAFF
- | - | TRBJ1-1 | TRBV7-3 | TGTGCCAGCAGCTTCGCAGGCGGACCGGAGGCTGAAGCTTTCTTT | CASSFAGGPEAEAFF
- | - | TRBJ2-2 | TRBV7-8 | TGTGCCAGCAGCTTCTCACGGCCGGGACTGAACACCGGGGAGCTGTTTTTT | CASSFSRPGLNTGELFF
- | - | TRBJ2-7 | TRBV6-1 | TGTGCCAGCAGTGACCTCAGGGATGGAGGAGAGCAGTACTTC | CASSDLRDGGEQYF
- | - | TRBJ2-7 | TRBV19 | TGTGCCAGTAGTATAAGGGGAGCGAGCTCCTACGAGCAGTACTTC | CASSIRGASSYEQYF
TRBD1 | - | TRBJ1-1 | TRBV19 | TGTGCCAGTAGTACGGACAGGGGGAGGGCTGAAGCTTTCTTT | CASSTDRGRAEAFF
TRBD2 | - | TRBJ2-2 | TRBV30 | TGTGCCTGGAGCCGCGGGACTATCCAACACGGGGAGCTGTTTTTT | CAWSRGTIQHGELFF
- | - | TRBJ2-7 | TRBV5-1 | TGCGCCAGCGCGGGCTCCGTCAGCTCCTACGAGCAGTACTTC | CASAGSVSSYEQYF
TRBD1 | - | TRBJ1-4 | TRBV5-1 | TGCGCCAGCAGCTCATACCAGACAGGGAGGAATGAAAAACTGTTTTTT | CASSSYQTGRNEKLFF
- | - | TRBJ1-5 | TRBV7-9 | TGTGCCAGCAGTCTAGGTAGGGAGATCAATCAGCCCCAGCATTTT | CASSLGREINQPQHF
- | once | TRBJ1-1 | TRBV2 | TGTGCCAGCGGCTATACGGAGAACACTGAAGCTTTCTTT | CASGYTENTEAFF
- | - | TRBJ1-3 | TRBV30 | TGTGCCTGCCCCGCGATAGGGAGCAGTTTGGGAAACACCATATATTTT | CACPAIGSSLGNTIYF
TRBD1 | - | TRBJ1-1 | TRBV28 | TGTGCCAGCAGTAAGCAGCGAAAGACAGGGGGCGGTAATGAAGCTTTCTTT | CASSKQRKTGGGNEAFF
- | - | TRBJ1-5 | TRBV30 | TGTGCCTGGAGTAGACAGGGCAATCAGCCCCAGCATTTT | CAWSRQGNQPQHF
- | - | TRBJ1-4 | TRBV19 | TGTGCCAGTAGTGCGGACACCGGGGCAACTAATGAAAAACTGTTTTTT | CASSADTGATNEKLFF
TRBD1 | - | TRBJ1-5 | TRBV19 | TGTGCCAGTAGTTACAGGGGCCTCAATCAGCCCCAGCATTTT | CASSYRGLNQPQHF
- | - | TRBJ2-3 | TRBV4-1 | TGCGCCAGCAGCGCCCTCCTAGGGTTTGCAGATACGCAGTATTTT | CASSALLGFADTQYF
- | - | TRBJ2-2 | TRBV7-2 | TGTGCCAGCAGCTTAGGCCCTGTGATTGGGGAGCTGTTTTTT | CASSLGPVIGELFF
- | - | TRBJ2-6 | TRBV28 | TGTGCCAGCGGCAGAGGTTACTCTGGGGCCAACGTCCTGACTTTC | CASGRGYSGANVLTF
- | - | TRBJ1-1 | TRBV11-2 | TGTGCCAGCAGCCTCAGACAGGTGAACACTGAAGCTTTCTTT | CASSLRQVNTEAFF
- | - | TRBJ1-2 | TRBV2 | TGTGCCAGCACTGGACAAATCGTCTATGGCTACACCTTC | CASTGQIVYGYTF
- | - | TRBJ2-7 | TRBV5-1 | TGCGCCAGCAGCTTGACCCCCGGGAACTCCTACGAGCAGTACTTC | CASSLTPGNSYEQYF
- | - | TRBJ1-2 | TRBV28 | TGTGCCAGCAGTTTACAGGGGTATAGTGGCTACACCTTC | CASSLQGYSGYTF
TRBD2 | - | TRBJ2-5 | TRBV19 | TGTGCCAGTGGAGGGACTAGCGGGACCTCCCCTAGGGAGACCCAGTACTTC | CASGGTSGTSPRETQYF
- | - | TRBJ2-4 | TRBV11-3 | TGTGCCAGCAGCTCGGGACCAACTAACATTCAGTACTTC | CASSSGPTNIQYF
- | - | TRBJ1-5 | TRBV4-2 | TGTGCCAGCAGCTTCGAACAGGGTGGCAATCAGCCCCAGCATTTT | CASSFEQGGNQPQHF
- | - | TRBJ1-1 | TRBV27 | TGTGCCAGCAGTTCTCAGGGGCTGAAAACTGAAGCTTTCTTT | CASSSQGLKTEAFF
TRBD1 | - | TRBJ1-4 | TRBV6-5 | TGTGCCAGCAGTTCAGGGGGCGCGCATGAAAAACTGTTTTTT | CASSSGGAHEKLFF
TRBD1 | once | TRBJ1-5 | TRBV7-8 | TGTGCCAGCAGCTTAGGAGACAGGGGATTACAGCCCCAGCATTTT | CASSLGDRGLQPQHF
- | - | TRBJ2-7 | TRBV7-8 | TGTGCCAGCAGCCCCTTCGCACAGGAATTTACCTACGAGCAGTACTTC | CASSPFAQEFTYEQYF
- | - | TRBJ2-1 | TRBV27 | TGTGCCAGCAGTCGCAGTGGAAGGGGGTTTTACAATGAGCAGTTCTTC | CASSRSGRGFYNEQFF
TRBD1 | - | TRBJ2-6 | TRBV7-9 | TGTGCCAGCAGGCGGACAGGGGAGGCTGGGGCCAACGTCCTGACTTTC | CASRRTGEAGANVLTF
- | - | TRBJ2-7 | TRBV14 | TGTGCCAGCAGCCAAGTGTCGGGGATTACTTCCTACGAGCAGTACTTC | CASSQVSGITSYEQYF